A single sample gave rise to the 17 T cell receptor beta chains below, sequenced in a study of prognosis after radiotherapy for stage I lung cancer listed by TCRdb under 2021. Sequencing was performed on an Illumina HiSeq 3000. Two rounds of multiplex PCR were used to amplify the TCR beta CDR3 region from genomic DNA. In the first PCR round, primers specific to each TRBV and TRBJ gene were used, and the primer sequences were filed in Chinese patent CN105087789A. TCRdb reanalyzed the raw reads on its own, using fastp at Q25 for trimming and MiXCR for clone calling, and kept in-frame beta chains. Duplicate CDR3 protein sequences are folded into a single record with the most common DNA and genes. Present in this sample are 20,000 to 30,000 distinct CDR3 sequences, about 41% of which were seen just once. About 31% of the sample is in the top ten clones. The specimen was PBMCs, collected before or after stereotactic body radiation therapy (not recorded which). The receptors come from a donor aged 50 or older with non-small cell lung cancer.

This clonotype is judged medium-sized (0.01 to 0.1%). The J gene is TRBJ2-7, the V gene TRBV5-1; the match to TRBD2 covers 11 bases. The trim removed 5 bases at V and 2 bases at J, leaving 6 bases unmatched. The CDR3 is 15 residues long. Germline V gene lookup returns CDR1 SGHRS and CDR2 YFSETQ. The CDR3 DNA is TGCGCCAGCAGGGGGGGACTAGCGGAAACCTACGAGCAGTACTTC. Translating gives CASRGGLAETYEQYF.

This clonotype was seen ten or more times. This sequence joins TRBV12-3 or TRBV12-4 and TRBJ1-5; 7 bases agree with TRBD1. The V segment lost 6 bases and the J segment 5 bases; nucleotides outside the gene matches: 4. CDR3 length: 13 residues. The CDR3 loop reads CASSPGQHQPQHF. CDR3 nucleotide sequence: TGTGCCAGCAGCCCGGGACAGCATCAGCCCCAGCATTTT.

To note about this clonotype: This may stem from a read error, because a much larger clone lies one nucleotide away. The CDR3 does not close with the conserved phenylalanine or tryptophan, likely indicating a read error. It is unclear where the CDR3 begins or ends on the DNA, so no DNA is shown, and the CDR3 is as TCRdb lists it. The rearrangement links TRBV6-2 or TRBV6-3 to TRBJ2-7; TRBD1, the table's D call, lacks a check against the DNA. Germline V gives CDR1 MNHEY, CDR2 SVGEGT. The CDR3 totals 15 residues, both ends included. The CDR3 sequence: CASSYSRGGSYEHYL.

The V and J genes are TRBV6-1 and TRBJ1-1; unclear D gene. The CDR3 length is 13 residues. In germline, CDR1 is MNHNS, CDR2 SASEGT. Trimming left V 8 bases short and J 5 bases short, with 15 bases between. The CDR3 DNA reads TGTGCCAGCCTGCGGGATCCGGGGACTGAAGCTTTCTTT. It codes for CASLRDPGTEAFF.

The V gene is TRBV10-2, the J gene TRBJ2-5; a possible D gene is TRBD1 (6 bases). CDR1 and CDR2 from the germline V gene are WSHSY and SAAADI. V dropped 8 bases and J dropped 5 bases, with 21 bases sitting between them. The CDR3 covers 15 residues. In nucleotides, the CDR3 is TGCGCCAGCGGGTCCCAACAGGGCCTTTACGAGACCCAGTACTTC. Its translation is CASGSQQGLYETQYF.

As for this clonotype: A read error may produce the germline difference seen at one junction end. The rearrangement uses TRBV6-2 or TRBV6-3 and TRBJ2-5, with D unclear. Germline loops: CDR1 MNHEY, CDR2 SVGEGT. This CDR3 is built from 13 residues. CDR3 sequence: CASSLQNQDTQYF. Here the CDR3 DNA reads TGTGCCAGCAGTCTGCAGAACCAAGATACCCAGTACTTC.

The genes are TRBV2 and TRBJ1-1; D not certain. The CDR3 loop spans 17 amino acids. Germline values: CDR1 SNHLY, CDR2 FYNNEI. Deletions cut 3 bases from V and 1 base from J, with 18 bases between. The CDR3 nucleotides are TGTGCCAGCAGTGACCCCGGTCCTCGTGGTTCGAACACTGAAGCTTTCTTT. Amino acids: CASSDPGPRGSNTEAFF. Together with reference TRBV2 and TRBJ1-1, the CDR3 gives the full variable domain: EPEVTQTPSHQVTQMGQEVILRCVPISNHLYFYWYRQILGQKVEFLVSFYNNEISEKSEIFDDQFSVERPDGSNFTLKIRSTKLEDSAMYFCASSDPGPRGSNTEAFFGQGTRLTVV.

The sample holds a few counts of this clonotype. Since a much larger clone is just one base distant, this may be a read error. The genes are TRBV6-1 and TRBJ2-3; D gene uncertain. The germline V gene encodes CDR1 MNHNS and CDR2 SASEGT. There are 11 residues in the CDR3. Trimming removed 6 bases from V and 11 bases from J, with 12 bases in between. The CDR3: CASRVETRQYF. CDR3 DNA sequence: TGTGCCAGCAGAGTGGAGACCAGGCAGTATTTT.

This clonotype has ten or more counts. The genes are TRBV18 and TRBJ2-1; no clear D. The V end lost 0 bases, the J end lost 0 bases, and 3 bases lay between the germline ends. Germline values: CDR1 KGHSH, CDR2 LQKENI. This CDR3 contains 14 residues. The CDR3 region is CASSPPSSYNEQFF. As DNA, the CDR3 is TGTGCCAGCTCACCACCGAGCTCCTACAATGAGCAGTTCTTC.

This clonotype was recorded many times. Germline is not matched at one junction end, which may reflect a read error. The chain has TRBV7-2 and TRBJ2-1; 11 bases are shared with TRBD1. Germline V CDR1 and CDR2: SGHTA, FQGNSA. This CDR3 has 15 residues. CDR3 bases: TGTGCCAGCAGCGCATCCGGGACAGGGGGACTATTAACGGTCTTC. This encodes CASSASGTGGLLTVF.

This sequence joins TRBV5-4 and TRBJ2-3; the D call may be TRBD1 or TRBD2 (5 bases each). Deletions cut 3 bases from V and 0 bases from J, with 11 bases between. CDR1 and CDR2 from the germline V gene are SGHNT and YYREEE (reference sequence). This CDR3 is built from 15 residues. The CDR3 here is CASSWGPISTDTQYF. The CDR3 nucleotides read TGTGCCAGCAGCTGGGGACCGATCAGCACAGATACGCAGTATTTT. The full variable domain, its missing parts supplied by reference TRBV5-4 and TRBJ2-3, is ETGVTQSPTHLIKTRGQQVTLRCSSQSGHNTVSWYQQALGQGPQFIFQYYREEENGRGNFPPRFSGLQFPNYSSELNVNALELDDSALYLCASSWGPISTDTQYFGPGTRLTVL.

The sample holds one count of this clonotype. The chain carries TRBV5-1 and TRBJ1-2; a possible D gene is TRBD1 (5 bases). With 4 bases removed from V and 2 bases from J, the gap between germline ends came to 9 bases. From germline, CDR1 is SGHRS and CDR2 YFSETQ. This CDR3 region has 13 residues. CDR3 coding DNA: TGCGCCAGCAGCAATACAGGCAACTATGGCTACACCTTC. This codes for CASSNTGNYGYTF. Full variable domain (rest looked up from reference TRBV5-1 and TRBJ1-2): KAGVTQTPRYLIKTRGQQVTLSCSPISGHRSVSWYQQTPGQGLQFLFEYFSETQRNKGNFPGRFSGRQFSNSRSEMNVSTLELGDSALYLCASSNTGNYGYTFGSGTRLTVV.

This clonotype was counted at least ten times. The CDR3 is CANFGGAYEQYF. CDR3 DNA sequence: TGTGCCAACTTCGGCGGAGCATACGAGCAGTACTTC. The chain has TRBV2 and TRBJ2-7; D remains unclear. The CDR3 extends over 12 amino acids. Trimming left V 10 bases short and J 4 bases short, with 14 bases between. Germline values: CDR1 SNHLY, CDR2 FYNNEI.

This chain joins TRBV20-1 and TRBJ2-5; D might be TRBD1 or TRBD2, each matching 5 bases. The CDR3 is 14 amino acids. V was pared by 5 bases and J by 3 bases, with 16 bases between. Germline V gene data show CDR1 as DFQATT and CDR2 as SNEGSKA (reference sequence). The CDR3 DNA sequence: TGCAGTGCTCCCGGGGACGTGTGGGAAGAGACCCAGTACTTC. It yields the protein CSAPGDVWEETQYF.

About this clonotype: This likely reflects a read error, since a far larger clone is one base away. The chain combines TRBV11-1 with TRBJ2-1, with TRBD2 matching over 13 bases. The J segment lost 0 bases and the V segment lost 7 bases, leaving 6 bases of the junction unmatched. Germline lookup yields CDR1 SGHAT and CDR2 FQDESV (reference sequence). There are 17 residues in the CDR3. CDR3: CASIPGTSGASYNEQFF. In DNA, the CDR3 is TGTGCCAGCATCCCCGGGACTAGCGGGGCCTCCTACAATGAGCAGTTCTTC.

With regard to this clonotype: Given a far larger clone just one base away, this is likely a sequencing read error. The chain carries TRBV6-5 and TRBJ2-7; D not resolved. Germline CDR1 MNHEY, CDR2 SVGAGI. Trimming took 2 bases from V and 0 from J, leaving 8 bases between them. The CDR3 contains 14 residues. CDR3 residues: CASSYGQCSYEQYF. The CDR3 bases are TGTGCCAGCAGTTACGGGCAGTGCTCCTACGAGCAGTACTTC.

As to this clonotype: At one of its ends the junction is not consistent with the germline gene, which may arise from a read error. V usage is TRBV20-1 and J usage is TRBJ2-7; D not certain. This CDR3 is built from 14 residues. CDR1 is DFQATT and CDR2 is SNEGSKA in the germline V gene (reference sequence). The DNA of the CDR3 is TGCAGTGTTAGATCTGGGAAGGGCTCCTACGAGCAGTACTTC. This translates into CSVRSGKGSYEQYF.